The count of the clone carrying this T cell receptor beta chain is one. The record originates from a study of blood T cell repertoires in COVID-19. Study overall: Researchers got acute and convalescent COVID-19 samples from the United States, Italy and Spain.

V was pared by 3 bases and J by 4 bases, with 10 bases between. This CDR3 is 14 amino acids long. Germline V gene data show CDR1 as SGHRS and CDR2 as YFSETQ. The authors' processing: Cell counts per sample came from amplifying reference gene primers. Assay used: immunoSEQ multiplex PCR; TCRdb lists only in-frame clones, some missing. V, J and clone size were drawn from that table, and D and trimming were deduced from the DNA. The table includes 200,000 to 250,000 clones, 60% to 85% detected once. The rearrangement links TRBV5-1 to TRBJ1-4; D is possibly TRBD1 (5 bases). This sequence was found in a woman in her seventies with acute or convalescent COVID-19. The specimen sequenced was peripheral blood. CDR3 coding DNA: TGCGCCAGCAGCTCGACAGCAGATAATGAAAAACTGTTTTTT. Translated, it gives CASSSTADNEKLFF.